This section outlines one T cell receptor beta chain sequence together with its context. This table comes from immunoSEQ multiplex PCR, and its TCRdb copy is limited to in-frame clones, with some not included. Of roughly 63,000 clones in the sample, 89% were seen once. Germline V lookup: CDR1 SGHRS, CDR2 YFSETQ. Unmatched junction bases numbered 9, after V lost 4 bases and J lost 8 bases. The CDR3 has 15 amino acids. This entry is derived from a study of OX40 agonist ivuxolimab in advanced cancers. Background on the study: At doses from 0.01 to 10 mg/kg, patients were given intravenous ivuxolimab every 2 weeks.

J is TRBJ2-1 and V is TRBV5-1, with TRBD1 matching 10 bases. Sample: CD4+ or CD8+ T cells sorted from blood, taken in a trial of the OX40 agonist ivuxolimab. The receptor's source is an adult with an advanced solid tumor such as melanoma, head and neck, liver or kidney cancer. The CDR3 region is CASSMGQGIIHEQFF. The CDR3 coding sequence is TGCGCCAGCAGCATGGGACAGGGGATCATACATGAGCAGTTCTTC.